This TCR beta chain comes out of a study of OX40 agonist ivuxolimab in advanced cancers. Overall study context: Averaging roughly 60 years in age, with a range of roughly 20 to 90, the cohort was around 85% male.

V was clipped by 5 bases and J by 6 bases; unmatched bases: 9. There are 15 residues in the CDR3. CDR1 is MNHEY and CDR2 is SMNVEV in the germline V gene (reference sequence). A word on this clone: Its antigen is not identified.

The table came from immunoSEQ multiplex PCR; TCRdb's copy has only in-frame clones and leaves some out. This repertoire shows 55,000 to 75,000 clones, 85% found once; its top ten account for 5.5% to 7%. General study points: CD8+ T cells (on average) carried more expanded clones than CD4+ T cells. Clones of CD4+ and CD8+ blood T cells grew by week 6 at doses of 0.1 to 3.0 mg/kg. Some of the lowest clonal expansion was seen in partial responders at 0.1-3.0 mg/kg.

The rearrangement links TRBV27 to TRBJ1-4, with TRBD1 matching over 7 bases. The clonotype was recovered from an adult with an advanced solid tumor such as melanoma, head and neck, liver or kidney cancer. Sequencing used CD4+ or CD8+ T cells sorted from blood, obtained in a trial of the OX40 agonist ivuxolimab. DNA for the CDR3: TGTGCCAGCAGTAACCTTGGACAGGACTATGAAAAACTGTTTTTT. This sequence encodes CASSNLGQDYEKLFF.